The 11 T cell receptor beta chains presented below share a single source sample, sequenced in a study of blood T cell repertoires in COVID-19. Sequencing used immunoSEQ multiplex PCR; TCRdb keeps in-frame clones, though not all of them. The sample includes fewer than 150,000 clones, about four fifths of them seen just once. Sequencing input: PBMCs or T cells enriched from blood (not recorded which). Receptors originate from a woman aged 18-29 years who had been exposed to COVID-19.

The V and J genes are TRBV7-3 and TRBJ2-1; possible D gene TRBD2, 6 bases. CDR3 length equals 11 residues. Trimming stripped 6 bases from V and 13 bases from J, with 13 bases between. Germline V gives CDR1 SGHTA, CDR2 FQGTGA. CDR3 protein: CASSSGGPQFF. The DNA for the CDR3 is TGTGCCAGCAGTTCCGGGGGACCACAGTTCTTC. Together with reference TRBV7-3 and TRBJ2-1, the CDR3 gives the full variable domain: GAGVSQTPSNKVTEKGKYVELRCDPISGHTALYWYRQSLGQGPEFLIYFQGTGAADDSGLPNDRFFAVRPEGSVSTLKIQRTERGDSAVYLCASSSGGPQFFGPGTRLTVL.

The rearrangement uses TRBV15 and TRBJ1-1, with 7 bases fitting TRBD1. The CDR3 loop spans 16 amino acids. The V gene end was trimmed by 0 bases and the J gene end by 3 bases; junction bases not matched to a gene: 7. Germline CDR1 and CDR2: LNHNV and YYDKDF (reference sequence). Here the CDR3 DNA reads TGTGCCACCAGCAGAGATCGGGAAACAGGGGACACTGAAGCTTTCTTT. This codes for CATSRDRETGDTEAFF. Combining the CDR3 with reference TRBV15 and TRBJ1-1 gives the whole variable domain DAMVIQNPRYQVTQFGKPVTLSCSQTLNHNVMYWYQQKSSQAPKLLFHYYDKDFNNEADTPDNFQSRRPNTSFCFLDIRSPGLGDTAMYLCATSRDRETGDTEAFFGQGTRLTVV.

In this sample, this clone turned up a few times. The gene calls are TRBV7-2 and TRBJ1-2, with D hard to call. This CDR3 contains 14 residues. The V end lost 1 base, the J end lost 4 bases, and 10 bases lay between the germline ends. Germline V gene lookup returns CDR1 SGHTA and CDR2 FQGNSA. CDR3 DNA sequence: TGTGCCAGCAGCTTAGGTGTGGCAAGCTATGGCTACACCTTC. Translation: CASSLGVASYGYTF.

As DNA, the CDR3 is TGTGCCAGCAGTTTTTGGGGACAGGGGATTCGTGAAGCTTTCTTT. This codes for CASSFWGQGIREAFF. The gene calls are TRBV28 and TRBJ1-1; 10 nucleotides line up with TRBD1. J gave up 7 bases and V 3 bases, and 8 bases lay outside the gene matches. The germline V gene encodes CDR1 MDHEN and CDR2 SYDVKM. The CDR3 consists of 15 residues.

The V gene is TRBV3-1 (or the pseudogene TRBV3-2), the J gene TRBJ2-1; 8 nucleotides match TRBD2. The length of the CDR3 is 15 residues. In germline, CDR1 is LGHDT, CDR2 YNNKEL (reference sequence). V was clipped by 7 bases and J by 9 bases; unmatched bases: 14. DNA for the CDR3: TGTGCCAGCACCCAGCCCGGGACTAGATTCGGTGAGCAGTTCTTC. Translating gives CASTQPGTRFGEQFF.

This clone was found once. The CDR3 is CASSLESSGANVLTF. The CDR3 DNA reads TGCGCCAGCAGCTTGGAGAGCTCTGGGGCCAACGTCCTGACTTTC. The rearrangement joins TRBV5-1 to TRBJ2-6; no firm D call. The CDR3 spans 15 residues. Germline V CDR1 and CDR2: SGHRS, YFSETQ. Trimming pared 0 bases from V and 0 bases from J, leaving 4 bases between.

The chain combines TRBV10-3 with TRBJ2-3, with TRBD2 identical over 11 bases. J lost 7 bases, V lost 6 bases, and 9 bases had no gene match. The CDR3 length is 15 residues. Per germline, CDR1 ENHRY and CDR2 SYGVKD. The CDR3 nucleotides are TGTGCCATCAGGGGTAGCGGGAGGGCCGGGTATACGCAGTATTTT. Residues: CAIRGSGRAGYTQYF.

This chain uses TRBV29-1 with TRBJ2-5; possible D gene TRBD1, 6 bases. Trimming pared 4 bases from V and 5 bases from J, leaving 14 bases between. There are 13 residues in the CDR3. CDR1 is SQVTM, CDR2 ANQGSEA, per germline. The DNA for the CDR3 is TGCAGCGTTGTCAGGGGTGCTGGGGAGACCCAGTACTTC. It is translated as CSVVRGAGETQYF. The whole variable domain, remainder taken from reference TRBV29-1 and TRBJ2-5, is SAVISQKPSRDICQRGTSLTIQCQVDSQVTMMFWYRQQPGQSLTLIATANQGSEATYESGFVIDKFPISRPNLTFSTLTVSNMSPEDSSIYLCSVVRGAGETQYFGPGTRLLVL.

This clone occurred once. The chain uses TRBV9 and TRBJ2-7; TRBD2 matches at 8 bases. The V gene's germline CDR1 is SGDLS and CDR2 YYNGEE. The CDR3 has 15 amino acids. V trimming: 3 bases; J trimming: 0 bases; junction bases outside the gene matches: 5. CDR3 nucleotide sequence: TGTGCCAGCAGCGCCGGCGGGAGGAGCTCCTACGAGCAGTACTTC. Its protein is CASSAGGRSSYEQYF.

J is TRBJ1-1 and V is TRBV9; D perhaps matches TRBD1 (5 bases). There are 16 residues in the CDR3. The V end lost 0 bases, the J end lost 1 base, and 13 bases lay between the germline ends. CDR1 and CDR2 (germline): SGDLS, YYNGEE. The CDR3 protein is CASSVGPGGGNTEAFF. Written as DNA, the CDR3 is TGTGCCAGCAGCGTAGGCCCCGGCGGGGGGAACACTGAAGCTTTCTTT.

V and J are TRBV7-9 and TRBJ2-1; TRBD2 aligns across 9 bases. The CDR3 runs 16 residues. The J segment lost 3 bases and the V segment lost 5 bases, leaving 8 bases of the junction unmatched. Per germline, CDR1 SEHNR and CDR2 FQNEAQ (reference sequence). CDR3 DNA sequence: TGTGCCAGCAGCCCACTGGGAGCGGGAGGCTACAATGAGCAGTTCTTC. Translating it yields CASSPLGAGGYNEQFF.